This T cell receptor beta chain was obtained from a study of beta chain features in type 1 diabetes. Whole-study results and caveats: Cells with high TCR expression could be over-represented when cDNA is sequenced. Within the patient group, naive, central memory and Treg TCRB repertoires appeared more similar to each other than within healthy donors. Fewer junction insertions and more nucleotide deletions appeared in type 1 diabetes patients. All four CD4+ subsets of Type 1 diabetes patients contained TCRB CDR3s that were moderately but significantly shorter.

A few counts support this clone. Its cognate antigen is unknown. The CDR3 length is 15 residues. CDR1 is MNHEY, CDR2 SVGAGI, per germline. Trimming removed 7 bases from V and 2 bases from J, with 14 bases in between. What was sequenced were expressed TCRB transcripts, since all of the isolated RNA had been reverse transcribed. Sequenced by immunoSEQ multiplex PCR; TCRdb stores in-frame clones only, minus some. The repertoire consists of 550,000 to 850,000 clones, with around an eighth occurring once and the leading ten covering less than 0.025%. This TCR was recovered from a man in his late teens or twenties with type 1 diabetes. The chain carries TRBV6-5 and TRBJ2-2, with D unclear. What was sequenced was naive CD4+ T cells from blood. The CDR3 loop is CASTERTVNTGELFF. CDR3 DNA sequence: TGTGCCAGCACCGAGAGGACCGTCAACACCGGGGAGCTGTTTTTT.